This passage covers 18 T cell receptor beta chains from one sample sequenced in a study of T-cell reconstitution after alpha-beta-depleted transplantation in children. A TCRbeta library incorporating unique molecular identifiers was prepared. TCRdb redid the calling of the PCR reads with MiXCR, one entry per CDR3 protein. The sample lists roughly 150,000 distinct CDR3 sequences; 11% were seen once. The sample in question was PBMCs, obtained before TCRalphabeta/CD19-depleted stem cell transplant. The receptors come from a boy aged 2 to 10 with acute myeloid leukemia, due to receive a stem cell transplant.

This clonotype was counted at least ten times. The chain combines TRBV20-1 with TRBJ1-2; 8 nucleotides line up with TRBD1. Germline CDR1 reads DFQATT; CDR2 reads SNEGSKA (reference sequence). The CDR3 is made up of 16 amino acids. J gave up 1 base and V 3 bases, and 10 bases lay outside the gene matches. DNA for the CDR3: TGCAGTGCTAGGGGGAAGGACAGGGCGCTTAACTATGGCTACACCTTC. Its protein product is CSARGKDRALNYGYTF.

Ten or more counts support this clonotype. The chain combines TRBV20-1 with TRBJ2-3; 8 nucleotides line up with TRBD1. The CDR3 has 16 amino acids. Germline values: CDR1 DFQATT, CDR2 SNEGSKA (reference sequence). Trimming removed 3 bases from V and 2 bases from J; junction bases left unmatched: 10. The CDR3 is CSASLLGTGFTDTQYF. The CDR3 DNA follows: TGCAGTGCTAGTCTTCTGGGGACAGGTTTCACAGATACGCAGTATTTT.

This clonotype appeared many times. The rearrangement links TRBV12-3 or TRBV12-4 to TRBJ2-3; D remains unclear. This CDR3 has 13 amino acids. V lost 3 bases and J lost 0, with 4 bases in between. In nucleotides, the CDR3 is TGTGCCAGCAGTTTGTCCAGCACAGATACGCAGTATTTT. Protein sequence: CASSLSSTDTQYF.

This clonotype was seen repeatedly, ten times or more. The rearrangement uses TRBV6-5 and TRBJ2-7; 8 bases match TRBD2. CDR1 is MNHEY and CDR2 is SVGAGI in the germline V gene. Trimming cost V 6 bases and J 2 bases; bases outside gene matches: 9. The CDR3 is made up of 15 amino acids. The CDR3 sequence is CASSREREPAYEQYF. In DNA form, the CDR3 reads TGTGCCAGCAGCCGAGAGCGGGAGCCCGCCTACGAGCAGTACTTC.

About this clonotype: This may come from a read error, since a much larger clone is one base off. This rearrangement joins TRBV7-6 to TRBJ1-1, with 8 bases lining up with TRBD1. There are 17 residues in the CDR3. Looked up from germline, CDR1 is SGHVS and CDR2 is FNYEAQ. CDR3 DNA sequence: TGTGCCAGCAGCTTAGGGATGATAGGACAGGGAGGCACTGGAGCTTTCTTT. Amino acids: CASSLGMIGQGGTGAFF.

This clonotype showed up many times. Written as DNA, the CDR3 is TGTGCCAGCAGTAGAGGGGTAGGGACCTATAATTCACCCCTCCACTTT. It codes for CASSRGVGTYNSPLHF. This chain joins TRBV12-3 or TRBV12-4 and TRBJ1-6; D possibly corresponds to TRBD1 (5 bases). The V end was cut by 5 bases, the J end by 2 bases, with 13 bases between. The CDR3 is made up of 16 amino acids.

In its sample, this clonotype was seen many times. This chain links TRBV10-3 with TRBJ2-6; the D is unclear. The ends were cut back, 3 bases at V and 2 bases at J, with 2 bases in the middle. The CDR3 sequence is 13 residues long. Looked up from germline, CDR1 is ENHRY and CDR2 is SYGVKD. The CDR3 protein is CAISETGANVLTF. The DNA of the CDR3 is TGTGCCATCAGTGAAACTGGGGCCAACGTCCTGACTTTC.

This clonotype was seen many times. This chain uses TRBV9 with TRBJ1-2; tentative D call: TRBD1 (5 bases). Germline CDR1 reads SGDLS; CDR2 reads YYNGEE. CDR3 size: 16 residues. Deletions cut 0 bases from V and 2 bases from J, with 14 bases between. CDR3 bases: TGTGCCAGCAGCGTAGCTACCGGGGCAGCGAACTATGGCTACACCTTC. Its translation is CASSVATGAANYGYTF.

This chain links TRBV29-1 with TRBJ1-2, with D possibly matching TRBD1 (6 bases). V dropped 4 bases and J dropped 7 bases, with 7 bases sitting between them. Germline V gene data show CDR1 as SQVTM and CDR2 as ANQGSEA. The CDR3 consists of 10 residues. CDR3 sequence (DNA): TGCAGCGTTGGACAGGCTGGCTACACCTTC. Protein sequence: CSVGQAGYTF. The complete variable domain, with remaining parts taken from reference TRBV29-1 and TRBJ1-2, reads SAVISQKPSRDICQRGTSLTIQCQVDSQVTMMFWYRQQPGQSLTLIATANQGSEATYESGFVIDKFPISRPNLTFSTLTVSNMSPEDSSIYLCSVGQAGYTFGSGTRLTVV.

This clonotype was detected ten times or more. The chain links TRBV7-2 to TRBJ2-3; a possible D gene is TRBD2 (5 bases). This CDR3 contains 13 residues. The ends were cut back, 3 bases at V and 4 bases at J, with 8 bases in the middle. Germline V gene data show CDR1 as SGHTA and CDR2 as FQGNSA. The CDR3 DNA sequence: TGTGCCAGCAGCTTGGAGGTTCCAGATACGCAGTATTTT. This translates into CASSLEVPDTQYF.

This clonotype was seen many times. The chain uses TRBV5-1 and TRBJ2-7; D is unresolved. The CDR3 is 16 residues long. The V and J ends lost 4 bases and 2 bases respectively, with 19 bases between them. Germline V gives CDR1 SGHRS, CDR2 YFSETQ. In nucleotides, the CDR3 is TGCGCCAGCAGCCCCACGAGGAGCCAGGACCCCTACGAGCAGTACTTC. Translation: CASSPTRSQDPYEQYF.

This clonotype was recorded many times. The rearrangement joins TRBV5-1 to TRBJ2-1; D ambiguous. This CDR3 region has 14 residues. Trimming removed 2 bases from V and 4 bases from J, with 10 bases in between. Germline CDR1 SGHRS, CDR2 YFSETQ. The CDR3 DNA sequence: TGCGCCAGCAGCTTTCTACCAGAATACAATGAGCAGTTCTTC. Translation: CASSFLPEYNEQFF.

In this sample, this clonotype turned up many times. The V and J genes are TRBV12-3 or TRBV12-4 and TRBJ1-6, with a possible D match to TRBD1 (6 bases). Trimming took off 5 bases at V and 1 base at J, with 12 bases between the two ends. The CDR3 covers 16 residues. The CDR3 sequence is CASSPQGGSYNSPLHF. The CDR3 DNA reads as TGTGCCAGCAGTCCTCAAGGGGGGTCCTATAATTCACCCCTCCACTTT.

This clonotype was detected many times. This chain uses TRBV5-1 with TRBJ2-7; a weak D match, TRBD2 (7 bases). V was shortened by 3 bases and J by 4 bases, with 14 bases between the two germline ends. CDR1 SGHRS and CDR2 YFSETQ come from the germline V gene. The CDR3 consists of 14 residues. CDR3 DNA sequence: TGCGCCAGCAGCTGGGGGGGCAGGGGATACGAGCAGTACTTC. Encoded protein: CASSWGGRGYEQYF.

This clonotype appeared many times. The V and J genes are TRBV9 and TRBJ1-1; maybe TRBD1 (5 bases). Germline assignment: CDR1 SGDLS and CDR2 YYNGEE. Trimming cost V 4 bases and J 2 bases, with 18 bases left between them. This CDR3 has 16 residues. The CDR3 coding sequence is TGTGCCAGCAGCCCCCGAGGGGACCCTACTAACACTGAAGCTTTCTTT. Protein: CASSPRGDPTNTEAFF.

The table lists this clonotype with many counts. This chain connects TRBV4-1 to TRBJ2-7; perhaps TRBD2 as D (6 bases). The CDR3 totals 14 residues. Trimming took 1 base from V and 5 from J, leaving 12 bases between them. CDR1 is MGHRA and CDR2 is YSYEKL in the germline V gene. DNA of the CDR3: TGCGCCAGCAGCCAAGGCCCACTAGCTCACGAGCAGTACTTC. Its translation is CASSQGPLAHEQYF.

This clonotype appeared many times. This rearrangement joins TRBV3-1 to TRBJ2-2; D possibly uses TRBD1 or TRBD2 (5 bases each). The V end lost 4 bases, the J end lost 5 bases, and 11 bases lay between the germline ends. Per the germline V gene, CDR1 is LGHDT and CDR2 is YNNKEL (reference sequence). CDR3 length equals 14 residues. The CDR3 region is CASSRTEGTGELFF. The CDR3 nucleotides read TGTGCCAGCAGCCGCACAGAGGGGACCGGGGAGCTGTTTTTT.

This clonotype was found many times. The V call is TRBV5-4, the J call TRBJ2-5; a weak D match, TRBD2 (6 bases). Germline lookup yields CDR1 SGHNT and CDR2 YYREEE (reference sequence). Trimming stripped 3 bases from V and 5 bases from J, with 17 bases between. The CDR3 runs to 15 residues. The CDR3 nucleotides are TGTGCCAGCAGCTCCCGGACTACGATTGGGGAGACCCAGTACTTC. This translates into CASSSRTTIGETQYF.